One and the same sample provided the 6 T cell receptor beta chains below, sequenced in a study of identical twins. MiXCR, run by TCRdb on the 5' RACE reads, gives a single entry per CDR3 protein. The sample has roughly 570,000 distinct CDR3 sequences; 9.5% to 10% are singletons. The sample was also linked to a second study, of yellow fever vaccine responses in identical twins.

The sequenced sample consisted of PBMCs. These receptors were taken from a woman aged 18-29 years in good health.

This rearrangement joins TRBV9 to TRBJ2-1; TRBD2 matches 9 bases. This CDR3 is built from 15 residues. The germline V gene has CDR1 SGDLS and CDR2 YYNGEE. The ends lost 2 bases at V and 5 bases at J; junction bases unmatched: 5. This chain's CDR3 is CASSVSGGTDNEQFF. DNA of the CDR3: TGTGCCAGCAGCGTTAGCGGGGGAACAGACAATGAGCAGTTCTTC.

This clonotype has more than one count but fewer than ten. The genes are TRBV6-2 or TRBV6-3 and TRBJ2-5; D unresolved. The CDR3 spans 14 residues. Germline V gene data show CDR1 as MNHEY and CDR2 as SVGEGT. V lost 2 bases, J lost 5 bases, and 12 bases lay in between. The CDR3 bases are TGTGCCAGCAGTTACGAGCCTCCCGGGGAGACCCAGTACTTC. It is translated as CASSYEPPGETQYF.

This clonotype was recorded at least ten times. The chain is built from TRBV4-2 and TRBJ1-1; D is unclear. In germline, CDR1 is LGHNA, CDR2 YNFKEQ. The CDR3 length is 15 residues. Between the trimmed V and J ends, which lost 0 bases and 3 bases, there was a span of 11 bases. The CDR3 reads CASSQDGTGYTEAFF. CDR3 nucleotides: TGTGCCAGCAGCCAAGATGGTACGGGGTACACTGAAGCTTTCTTT.

This clonotype appeared many times. The chain links TRBV4-2 to TRBJ2-7; TRBD1 might be the D (6 bases). The CDR3 is 15 amino acids. CDR1 is LGHNA and CDR2 is YNFKEQ in the germline V gene. The V end lost 0 bases, the J end lost 5 bases, and 14 bases lay between the germline ends. The CDR3 reads CASSQDARGWNEQYF. DNA of the CDR3: TGTGCCAGCAGCCAAGATGCGAGGGGGTGGAACGAGCAGTACTTC.

This clonotype was observed a few times. This sequence joins TRBV6-1 and TRBJ2-7, with 10 bases fitting TRBD2. V was clipped by 6 bases and J by 5 bases; unmatched bases: 13. Germline V gene sequence: CDR1 MNHNS, CDR2 SASEGT. The length of the CDR3 is 16 residues. In DNA, the CDR3 is TGTGCCAGCAGGGTACAGAGCGGGAGGGCCTGGGACGAGCAGTACTTC. Encoded protein: CASRVQSGRAWDEQYF.

The rearrangement links TRBV11-2 to TRBJ2-3; no reliable D call. The CDR3 runs 14 residues. The V gene's germline CDR1 is SGHAT and CDR2 FQNNGV. V was cut by 5 bases and J by 6 bases, with 15 bases left in between. The CDR3 loop is CASSPITTQDTQYF. The CDR3 bases are TGTGCCAGCAGCCCTATAACAACACAGGATACGCAGTATTTT.